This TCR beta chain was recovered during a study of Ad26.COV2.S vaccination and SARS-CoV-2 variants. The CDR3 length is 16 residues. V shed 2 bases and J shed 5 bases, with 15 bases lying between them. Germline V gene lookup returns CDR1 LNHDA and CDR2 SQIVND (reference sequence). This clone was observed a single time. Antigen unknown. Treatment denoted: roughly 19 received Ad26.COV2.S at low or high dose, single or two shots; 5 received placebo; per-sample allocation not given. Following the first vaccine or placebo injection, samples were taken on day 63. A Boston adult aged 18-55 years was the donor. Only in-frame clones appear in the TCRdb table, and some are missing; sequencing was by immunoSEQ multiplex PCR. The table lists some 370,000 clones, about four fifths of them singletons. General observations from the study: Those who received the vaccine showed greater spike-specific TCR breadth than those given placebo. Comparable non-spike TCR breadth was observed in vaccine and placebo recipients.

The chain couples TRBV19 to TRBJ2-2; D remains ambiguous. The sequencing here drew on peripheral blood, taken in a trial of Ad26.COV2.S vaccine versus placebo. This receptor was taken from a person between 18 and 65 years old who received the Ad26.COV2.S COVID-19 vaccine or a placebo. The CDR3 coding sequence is TGTGCCAGTAGTATAAATTACTCCGGAAGGACCGGGGAGCTGTTTTTT. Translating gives CASSINYSGRTGELFF.